This is a list of T cell receptor beta chains from one sample in a study of blood T cell repertoires in COVID-19. Clones were read by immunoSEQ multiplex PCR, and TCRdb kept only the in-frame ones, dropping some. In the table there are over 45,000 clones, around 86% of which are singletons. Sequencing input: peripheral blood. The receptors were sampled from a woman between 55 and 75 years old with acute or convalescent COVID-19. Both conserved end residues are trimmed from each CDR3.

TRBJ1-1	TRBV28	ASSQTGGRGAF
TRBJ1-2	TRBV7-3	ASSSTVPGQGGYT
TRBJ1-5	TRBV5-1	ASSVEGPGQPQH
TRBJ1-2	TRBV5-5	ASSLSGGQVGYT
TRBJ2-5	TRBV9	ASSVGSGGETQY
TRBJ1-6	TRBV3-1/TRBV3-2	ASSQVLGGQGRWNSPLH
TRBJ2-2	TRBV5-1	ASSRTLDRASTRAGELF
TRBJ1-6	TRBV9	ASSVGADSISPLH
TRBJ2-7	TRBV21-1	ASSVTSGVIHEQY
TRBJ1-6	TRBV2	ASKQNNSPLH
TRBJ1-2	TRBV3-1/TRBV3-2	ASSHNQAAGGYGYT
TRBJ2-7	TRBV18	ASSPPGRDKYEQY
TRBJ1-2	TRBV6-5	ASSSREGGLYGYT
TRBJ2-7	TRBV2	ASKTEYEQY
TRBJ2-5	TRBV5-1	ASSEIAGVLGETQY
TRBJ1-1	TRBV7-2	ASSFSGNTEAF